The 18 T cell receptor beta chains in this list originate from one sample, sequenced in a study of T-cell reconstitution after alpha-beta-depleted transplantation in children (dated by TCRdb to about 2016). Library generation was performed with PCR. The run used an Illumina HiSeq 2500. TCR libraries were prepared with molecular barcoding, using unique molecular identifiers to normalize TCRbeta repertoire quantification. Starting from the raw public reads, TCRdb applied fastp trimming at Q25, assembled clones with MiXCR and retained in-frame beta chains. A single entry per CDR3 protein holds the most common genes and DNA from its merged rows. The sample profile shows 250,000 to 300,000 distinct CDR3 sequences; over 8% of them were found once. About 9.5% of the sample comes from the top ten. The sequences come from PBMCs from the stem cell graft donor, collected from the stem cell graft. These receptors all come from a human donor who donated a stem cell graft to a child with SCID.

In its sample, this clonotype was seen a few times. The chain has TRBV11-2 and TRBJ2-7, with no clear D. Germline loops: CDR1 SGHAT, CDR2 FQNNGV. V was trimmed by 5 bases and J by 3 bases, leaving 17 bases between them. CDR3 length: 15 residues. The CDR3 loop is CASSRAGRDIYEQYF. In DNA form, the CDR3 reads TGTGCCAGCAGCCGTGCCGGTAGAGATATCTACGAGCAGTACTTC.

V usage is TRBV20-1 and J usage is TRBJ1-6; maybe TRBD1 (5 bases). Trimming removed 1 base at V and 13 bases at J, with 17 bases between. Germline assignment: CDR1 DFQATT and CDR2 SNEGSKA (reference sequence). The CDR3 covers 14 residues. The CDR3 DNA follows: TGCAGTGCTAGAGGCGGAACAGAGGCAGGGCCCCTCCACTTT. This gives the protein CSARGGTEAGPLHF.

Regarding this clonotype: The junction does not match germline at one end; this may be a read error. The CDR3 DNA reads as TGTGCCAGCAGTTTAGACGCACGGGCCCCGGGGGAGTTC. Its protein is CASSLDARAPGEF. J is TRBJ2-7 and V is TRBV12-3 or TRBV12-4; maybe TRBD2 (6 bases). CDR3 length equals 13 residues.

The chain is built from TRBV5-1 and TRBJ2-7, with no clear D. Looked up from germline, CDR1 is SGHRS and CDR2 is YFSETQ. The CDR3 runs to 14 residues. V was shortened by 2 bases and J by 4 bases, with 13 bases between the two germline ends. CDR3 loop: CASSFGFIPYEQYF. In DNA form, the CDR3 reads TGCGCCAGCAGCTTCGGCTTTATTCCTTACGAGCAGTACTTC.

This clonotype was seen many times. This rearrangement joins TRBV5-1 to TRBJ2-7; 10 nucleotides match TRBD2. CDR1 and CDR2 from the germline V gene are SGHRS and YFSETQ. The V and J ends lost 1 base and 2 bases, in that order; junction bases with no gene match: 6. The CDR3 loop spans 16 amino acids. This CDR3 reads CASSLTTSGVTYEQYF. In nucleotides, the CDR3 is TGCGCCAGCAGCTTGACAACTAGCGGGGTAACCTACGAGCAGTACTTC.

This clonotype occurred many times. The J gene is TRBJ1-1, the V gene TRBV2, with D unresolved. Germline V gives CDR1 SNHLY, CDR2 FYNNEI. The V gene lost 6 bases and the J gene lost 10 bases, with 12 bases spanning the gap. The CDR3 has 11 residues. CDR3 nucleotides: TGTGCCAGCAGGGATAGCAATGGAGCTTTCTTT. Encoded protein: CASRDSNGAFF.

This chain links TRBV5-1 with TRBJ1-2, with 7 bases fitting TRBD1. CDR1 is SGHRS and CDR2 is YFSETQ in the germline V gene. The CDR3 runs 15 residues. V shed 0 bases and J 4 bases; nucleotides not matched to a gene: 6. CDR3 protein: CASSLVAGDSYGYTF. The CDR3 nucleotides read TGCGCCAGCAGCTTGGTGGCCGGGGACAGCTATGGCTACACCTTC.

The chain is built from TRBV27 and TRBJ2-7, with 7 bases matching TRBD1. J gave up 6 bases and V 5 bases, and 4 bases lay outside the gene matches. CDR1 and CDR2 from the germline V gene are MNHEY and SMNVEV (reference sequence). CDR3 length: 12 amino acids. The chain's CDR3 is CASSPAGGEQYF. CDR3 in DNA: TGTGCCAGCAGTCCAGCAGGGGGCGAGCAGTACTTC.

This clonotype was seen ten or more times. The V call is TRBV6-5, the J call TRBJ1-2; possibly TRBD1 for D (5 bases). V was trimmed by 6 bases and J by 2 bases, leaving 10 bases between them. Germline V gene sequence: CDR1 MNHEY, CDR2 SVGAGI. The CDR3 sequence is 13 residues long. CDR3 sequence: CASSSGTNYGYTF. The CDR3 nucleotides read TGTGCCAGCAGCTCTGGGACCAACTATGGCTACACCTTC.

This clonotype was seen a few times. V usage is TRBV20-1 and J usage is TRBJ1-2; 9 bases align to TRBD1. CDR3 length: 14 residues. Trimming at V came to 7 bases and at J to 5 bases, leaving 11 bases not matched to a gene. Germline lookup yields CDR1 DFQATT and CDR2 SNEGSKA (reference sequence). This CDR3 is CSVKNRGQMYGYTF. The CDR3 DNA is TGCAGTGTCAAAAACAGGGGGCAGATGTATGGCTACACCTTC.

The CDR3 reads CASSLGGRGTYEQYF. The CDR3 DNA reads as TGTGCCAGCAGTTTAGGAGGCAGGGGGACCTACGAGCAGTACTTC. V gene TRBV12-3 or TRBV12-4 combines with J gene TRBJ2-7, with 7 bases lining up with TRBD1. J gave up 2 bases and V 1 base, and 5 bases lay outside the gene matches. This CDR3 is 15 amino acids long.

This clonotype was detected ten times or more. This chain connects TRBV24-1 to TRBJ2-1; 8 bases match TRBD1. CDR1 and CDR2 (germline): KGHDR, SFDVKD. The CDR3 spans 17 residues. With 2 bases clipped from V and 5 bases from J, the junction kept 10 bases outside the gene matches. The CDR3 loop is CATSDSLPGGSHNEQFF. The CDR3 coding sequence is TGTGCCACCAGTGATTCACTCCCAGGGGGCTCTCACAATGAGCAGTTCTTC.

This clonotype showed up just a few times. The chain employs TRBV10-3 and TRBJ1-3; D might be TRBD1 (5 bases). V lost 0 bases to trimming and J lost 3 bases, with 12 bases between them. The CDR3 runs to 16 residues. Germline lookup yields CDR1 ENHRY and CDR2 SYGVKD. CDR3 DNA: TGTGCCATCAGTGAGTCGGAAGGGGTGCTTGGAAACACCATATATTTT. Translated, it gives CAISESEGVLGNTIYF.

This clonotype was recorded many times. In nucleotides, the CDR3 is TGCGCCAGCACCCAGGGGGGAAGCACAGATACGCAGTATTTT. This encodes CASTQGGSTDTQYF. The chain has TRBV5-1 and TRBJ2-3, with D possibly being TRBD1 (7 bases). V was pared by 6 bases and J by 0 bases, with 11 bases between. CDR3 length equals 14 residues. Germline lookup yields CDR1 SGHRS and CDR2 YFSETQ.

CDR3 in amino acids: CASSPKDRVREQYF. CDR3 coding DNA: TGTGCCAGCAGCCCAAAAGACAGGGTTAGGGAGCAGTACTTC. The J gene is TRBJ2-7, the V gene TRBV7-9, with 7 bases fitting TRBD1. The V and J ends lost 5 bases and 7 bases, in that order; junction bases with no gene match: 11. The germline CDR1 and CDR2 sequences are SEHNR and FQNEAQ (reference sequence). The CDR3 is made up of 14 amino acids.

The gene calls are TRBV12-3 or TRBV12-4 and TRBJ1-1, with D unclear. CDR3 length: 13 residues. V was trimmed by 5 bases and J by 2 bases, leaving 9 bases between them. Here the CDR3 reads CASSISSNTEAFF. DNA of the CDR3: TGTGCCAGCAGTATTTCAAGTAACACTGAAGCTTTCTTT.

At least ten counts were recorded for this clonotype. The chain couples TRBV29-1 to TRBJ2-1; TRBD1 is a possible D gene (6 bases). CDR3 length: 13 amino acids. Deletions cut 4 bases from V and 3 bases from J, with 10 bases between. The V gene's germline CDR1 is SQVTM and CDR2 ANQGSEA. The CDR3: CSVGQAGYNEQFF. CDR3 bases: TGCAGCGTTGGACAGGCGGGCTACAATGAGCAGTTCTTC.

The rearrangement joins TRBV5-4 to TRBJ2-7; 7 bases are a match to TRBD2. The V gene's germline CDR1 is SGHNT and CDR2 YYREEE (reference sequence). The V and J ends lost 4 bases and 2 bases, in that order; junction bases with no gene match: 6. The CDR3 is 14 amino acids. The CDR3 spells CASSASGLPYEQYF. CDR3 bases: TGTGCCAGCAGCGCTAGCGGACTGCCCTACGAGCAGTACTTC.